A selection of T cell receptor beta chains follows, all from one sample in a study of regulatory T cells in long-lasting Graves disease. TCRdb ran MiXCR on the multiplex PCR reads and lists one entry per CDR3 protein. The sample includes about 540,000 distinct CDR3 sequences, approximately 13% seen only once; the top ten take approximately 9.3%. These data were also reused for a study on T cells in Graves' hyperthyroidism and ophthalmopathy.

The input for sequencing was peripheral blood mononuclear cells (PBMCs), taken at new diagnosis, from a patient treated with antithyroid drugs. These receptors came from a young man with Graves disease. Each CDR3 is given with its conserved first and last residue. Each record gives: V gene, D gene, clone size, J gene, CDR3 DNA, CDR3 protein. A D gene is named only where the DNA matches it firmly. Size is omitted from some rows. Given values are once, few, many or a class for expanded clones.

V: TRBV6-9
D: TRBD2
size: few
J: TRBJ2-7
DNA: TGTGCCAGCAGTTACGGGAGGCACTACGAGCAGTACTTC
CDR3: CASSYGRHYEQYF

V: TRBV20-1
D: TRBD1
size: many
J: TRBJ1-2
DNA: TGCAGTGCTAGTTTTGACAGGGGGCTTGGCTACACCTTC
CDR3: CSASFDRGLGYTF

V: TRBV5-6
D: .
size: .
J: TRBJ1-2
DNA: TGTGCCAGCAGCGAAGCCCCGGGGGGCGCAAATGGCTACACCTTC
CDR3: CASSEAPGGANGYTF

V: TRBV3-1
D: .
size: many
J: TRBJ1-1
DNA: TGTGCCAGCAGCCCCACCTGGGGGGCAGAAGCTTTCTTT
CDR3: CASSPTWGAEAFF

V: TRBV30
D: TRBD1
size: .
J: TRBJ1-6
DNA: TGTGCCTGCCGACAGGGACCTGGTTCACCCCTCCACTTT
CDR3: CACRQGPGSPLHF

V: TRBV6-5
D: .
size: many
J: TRBJ2-2
DNA: TGTGCCAGCAGTTACGTGTTGGCTCAGGGGATTAACACCGGGGAGCTGTTTTTT
CDR3: CASSYVLAQGINTGELFF

V: TRBV6-5
D: .
size: many
J: TRBJ1-5
DNA: TGTGCCAGCAGTTCGGAGAGGGACAATCAGCCCCAGCATTTT
CDR3: CASSSERDNQPQHF

V: TRBV18
D: TRBD1
size: few
J: TRBJ1-1
DNA: TGTGCCAGCTCTCCGGGGACAGGGCGTGCTGAAGCTTTCTTT
CDR3: CASSPGTGRAEAFF

V: TRBV5-1
D: .
size: few
J: TRBJ1-2
DNA: TGCGCCAGCAGCGTAGAAGGACACTCCGATCCGTCGGGCTACACCTTC
CDR3: CASSVEGHSDPSGYTF

V: TRBV6-1
D: TRBD1
size: .
J: TRBJ2-5
DNA: TGTGCCAGCAGTCTCGACAGGGGCCTTCAAGAGACCCAGTACTTC
CDR3: CASSLDRGLQETQYF

V: TRBV12-3/TRBV12-4
D: TRBD2
size: many
J: TRBJ2-7
DNA: TGTGCCAGCAGTTTTAGACGGGGGGGGGACGAGCAGTACTTC
CDR3: CASSFRRGGDEQYF

V: TRBV11-3
D: .
size: few
J: TRBJ2-5
DNA: TGTGCCAGCAGCTTATATGATCAAGAGACCCAGTACTTC
CDR3: CASSLYDQETQYF

V: TRBV5-4
D: .
size: .
J: TRBJ2-5
DNA: TGTGCCAGCAGCATAACCGGGAGTCAAGAGACCCAGTACTTC
CDR3: CASSITGSQETQYF

V: TRBV12-3/TRBV12-4
D: .
size: many
J: TRBJ1-2
DNA: TGTGCCAGCAGTACTGGACGTCTGCGGGGCTATGGCTACACCTTC
CDR3: CASSTGRLRGYGYTF

V: TRBV29-1
D: .
size: many
J: TRBJ2-7
DNA: TGCAGCGTTGAAGATGCCGAGGGGTCATCGGTAGCCTACGAGCAGTACTTC
CDR3: CSVEDAEGSSVAYEQYF

V: TRBV27
D: .
size: many
J: TRBJ1-6
DNA: TGTGCCAGCAGCGAGAGGTTAACAAACTCCTATAATTCACCCCTCCACTTT
CDR3: CASSERLTNSYNSPLHF